This record looks at one TCR beta chain sequence and its context. What it binds is unknown. These data belong to a study of cytomegalovirus exposure and HLA in healthy donors. Study information: Falling in the Caucasian-associated ancestry cluster were approximately 84% of approximately 400 genotyped donors.

Amplification used 60 Vbeta primers and 13 Jbeta primers. Under the authors' procedure: A later analysis counted roughly 74 million unique TCR beta chains, about 10 million shared. Sequencing was performed with immunoSEQ multiplex PCR; in TCRdb, only in-frame clones are kept and a portion is missing. That table gives V, J and clone size, and the DNA gave D and trimming. The profile covers 200,000 to 250,000 clones, with around 89% appearing a single time and 1% taken by the ten largest. Trimming cost V 0 bases and J 4 bases, with 18 bases left between them. Germline CDR1 LGHNT, CDR2 FRNRAP. The CDR3 is 17 residues long. General study points: Several top significant clusters appeared, in a later analysis, to be linked to common viral pathogens.

The chain recombines TRBV12-5 with TRBJ1-1; weak D call: TRBD1 (6 bases). This TCR was sampled from a woman between 18 and 30 years old in good health and CMV-seronegative. Sample: PBMCs. CDR3 region: CASGLVPGGARITEAFF. In DNA form, the CDR3 reads TGTGCTAGTGGTTTGGTACCCGGGGGGGCAAGGATCACTGAAGCTTTCTTT.